This TCR beta chain was sequenced during a study of radiation and T cells in renal cell carcinoma. Overall study results and limits: In blood, top tumor clones expanded by 2 weeks, shrinking by 4.

The protocol was immunoSEQ multiplex PCR, while the TCRdb copy is restricted to in-frame clones and leaves out a portion. This repertoire shows approximately 90,000 clones, roughly 90% found once; its top ten account for roughly 8%. Time point given: baseline pretreatment blood. Treatment of the sample: 15 Gy SBRT to primary tumor, nephrectomy 4 weeks later. About this clone itself: Its matching antigen is unknown.

The ends were cut back, 1 base at V and 0 bases at J, with 6 bases in the middle. Germline lookup yields CDR1 MGHDK and CDR2 SYGVNS. This CDR3 has 15 residues. The sample was blood, taken from a patient whose treatment included radiotherapy and nephrectomy. The receptor's source is a man aged 50-60 years with renal cell carcinoma. The rearrangement uses TRBV25-1 and TRBJ1-4; D not resolved. The chain's CDR3 is CASSESDATNEKLFF. The CDR3 DNA reads as TGTGCCAGCAGTGAATCCGATGCAACTAATGAAAAACTGTTTTTT.